Presented here are 19 T cell receptor beta chains from one specimen sequenced in a study of blood T cells in healthy people across ages. With a J-beta primer mix and a sample-barcoded 5' primer, a second PCR ran about 7 to 12 cycles. One entry per CDR3 protein, called by TCRdb with MiXCR from the 5' RACE reads. The table has 1.4 million or so distinct CDR3 sequences, 42% seen once. Sequencing was carried out using blood. These TCRs come from a woman aged 18-29 years in good health.

About this clonotype itself: A much larger clonotype is one base distant, so this may be a read error. The chain carries TRBV6-6 and TRBJ1-2; the D gene is possibly TRBD1 (5 bases). V was shortened by 6 bases and J by 9 bases, with 11 bases between the two germline ends. The CDR3 is 11 amino acids. Germline assignment: CDR1 MNHNY and CDR2 SVGAGI (reference sequence). The CDR3 protein is CASRQESSYTF. The CDR3 region has the DNA TGTGCCAGCAGACAGGAATCCAGCTACACCTTC.

Turning to this clonotype: It may be a read error: a sequence one base away is much more abundant. This chain connects TRBV7-2 to TRBJ1-2; D remains ambiguous. Germline V gene sequence: CDR1 SGHTA, CDR2 FQGNSA. The CDR3 totals 14 residues. Trimming removed 2 bases at V and 2 bases at J, with 9 bases between. The CDR3 bases are TGTGCCAGCAGCTTACATACGGCAAACTATGGCTACACCTTC. This codes for CASSLHTANYGYTF.

The rearrangement joins TRBV5-1 to TRBJ2-1, with D hard to call. Trimming shortened V by 5 bases and J by 9 bases, and 21 bases separated the two germline ends. The germline V gene has CDR1 SGHRS and CDR2 YFSETQ. The CDR3 is 15 residues long. The CDR3 coding sequence is TGCGCCAGCAGTTCATTTCCCCGGCTCCCCCGTGAGCAGTTCTTC. This translates into CASSSFPRLPREQFF.

The chain links TRBV27 to TRBJ1-1; TRBD1 matches 10 bases. Losses at the gene ends were 4 bases for V and 0 bases for J; bases not matched to a gene: 5. This CDR3 is 16 amino acids long. CDR1 is MNHEY and CDR2 is SMNVEV in the germline V gene (reference sequence). CDR3 region: CASSYGTGVLNTEAFF. The CDR3 region has the DNA TGTGCCAGCAGTTACGGGACAGGGGTCTTGAACACTGAAGCTTTCTTT.

This clonotype has a handful of counts. V and J are TRBV25-1 and TRBJ2-2, with TRBD2 matching over 14 bases. The V gene's germline CDR1 is MGHDK and CDR2 SYGVNS. The V segment lost 10 bases and the J segment 3 bases; nucleotides outside the gene matches: 10. This CDR3 has 17 amino acids. The CDR3: CAIGAGTSGGDTGELFF. CDR3 sequence (DNA): TGTGCCATCGGAGCCGGGACTAGCGGGGGTGACACCGGGGAGCTGTTTTTT. Supplemented by reference TRBV25-1 and TRBJ2-2, the full variable domain reads EADIYQTPRYLVIGTGKKITLECSQTMGHDKMYWYQQDPGMELHLIHYSYGVNSTEKGDLSSESTVSRIRTEHFPLTLESARPSHTSQYLCAIGAGTSGGDTGELFFGEGSRLTVL.

This chain connects TRBV2 to TRBJ2-7; 11 bases line up with TRBD2. The CDR3 is 15 residues long. Trimming removed 5 bases from V and 7 bases from J; junction bases left unmatched: 10. Germline CDR1 and CDR2: SNHLY and FYNNEI. CDR3 sequence reads: CASSTTSGSSNEQYF. In DNA, the CDR3 is TGTGCCAGCAGTACTACTAGCGGGAGTTCGAATGAGCAGTACTTC.

This clonotype turned up a few times. The genes are TRBV20-1 and TRBJ2-7, with D perhaps given as TRBD1 or TRBD2 (5 bases each). Between the trimmed V and J ends, which lost 5 bases and 2 bases, there was a span of 13 bases. This CDR3 is built from 13 residues. The germline V gene has CDR1 DFQATT and CDR2 SNEGSKA (reference sequence). This CDR3 reads CSAPGTAAYEQYF. CDR3 coding DNA: TGCAGTGCTCCTGGGACCGCTGCCTACGAGCAGTACTTC.

This clonotype was picked up a small number of times. The junction departs from germline at one end; a sequencing error may be responsible. This chain connects TRBV12-3 or TRBV12-4 to TRBJ2-5; TRBD2 agrees at 12 bases. The CDR3 is 15 amino acids. This chain's CDR3 is CASSLVLAGGETQYF. CDR3 in DNA: TGTGCCAGCAGCTTAGTACTAGCGGGAGGAGAGACCCAGTACTTC.

This clonotype was picked up a small number of times. The chain carries TRBV7-9 and TRBJ2-7; 13 bases map to TRBD2. Germline CDR1 SEHNR, CDR2 FQNEAQ (reference sequence). This CDR3 is built from 16 residues. V lost 3 bases, J lost 5 bases, and 7 bases stayed unmatched. The CDR3 DNA reads TGTGCCAGCAGCTTGGCTTACGGGACTAGCGGGAACGAGCAGTACTTC. Amino acids: CASSLAYGTSGNEQYF.

In the case of this clonotype: The germline gene is not matched at one end of the junction; a read error may be the cause. The rearrangement links TRBV6-5 to TRBJ2-4, with a tentative D call TRBD1 (6 bases). Germline CDR1 reads MNHEY; CDR2 reads SVGAGI. The CDR3 has 13 amino acids. The CDR3 here is CASSRTGTNVQYF. The CDR3 DNA sequence: TGTGCCAGCAGCCGCACCGGGACAAACGTTCAGTACTTC.

The chain has TRBV6-2 or TRBV6-3 and TRBJ2-1; TRBD2 agrees at 7 bases. Germline V lookup: CDR1 MNHEY, CDR2 SVGEGT. The CDR3 is 15 amino acids. The ends lost 2 bases at V and 8 bases at J; junction bases unmatched: 9. The CDR3 DNA reads as TGTGCCAGCAGTTACCCCCTTTCCGGGGGGTATGAGCAGTTCTTC. Encoded protein: CASSYPLSGGYEQFF.

Here the CDR3 reads CSVREGRYYEQYF. The CDR3 bases are TGCAGTGTGAGAGAGGGCAGGTACTACGAGCAGTACTTC. The chain has TRBV20-1 and TRBJ2-5; D is perhaps TRBD2 (5 bases). The J call is doubtful: the DNA matches TRBJ2-7 better. The CDR3 length is 13 residues. Germline CDR1 is DFQATT and CDR2 is SNEGSKA (reference sequence).

This clonotype was observed a handful of times. This chain joins TRBV27 and TRBJ1-1; the match to TRBD1 covers 10 bases. Germline V gene lookup returns CDR1 MNHEY and CDR2 SMNVEV (reference sequence). The CDR3 spans 16 residues. V dropped 4 bases and J dropped 4; count of bases not matched to a gene: 9. The CDR3 is CASSYRDRGVFTEAFF. Written as DNA, the CDR3 is TGTGCCAGCAGTTACCGGGACAGGGGAGTATTCACTGAAGCTTTCTTT.

The gene calls are TRBV6-2 or TRBV6-3 and TRBJ2-4; maybe TRBD1 (5 bases). The tail of the sequence fits TRBJ2-7 better, so the J call may be wrong. Germline V gene data show CDR1 as MNHEY and CDR2 as SVGEGT. There are 16 residues in the CDR3. In DNA form, the CDR3 reads TGTGCCAGCAGCCCTAAACCATGGACAACTACCTACGAGCAGTACTTC. Protein sequence: CASSPKPWTTTYEQYF.

This clonotype was seen a handful of times. The chain combines TRBV5-5 with TRBJ2-7; D remains unclear. Germline V CDR1 and CDR2: SGHKS, YYEKEE (reference sequence). Trimming pared 2 bases from V and 7 bases from J, leaving 10 bases between. The CDR3 has 12 amino acids. CDR3 residues: CASSFDMVEQYF. The CDR3 DNA sequence: TGTGCCAGCAGCTTTGATATGGTAGAGCAGTACTTC.

The rearrangement joins TRBV5-6 to TRBJ1-1; D is unclear. The CDR3 length is 14 residues. Trimming cost V 2 bases and J 0 bases, with 8 bases left between them. CDR1 is SGHDT and CDR2 is YYEEEE in the germline V gene. This CDR3 reads CASSFIGMNTEAFF. DNA for the CDR3: TGTGCCAGCAGCTTCATAGGGATGAACACTGAAGCTTTCTTT.

Here the CDR3 reads CASSLVSGGTPNEQFF. In DNA, the CDR3 is TGTGCCAGCAGCTTAGTGAGCGGGGGCACCCCCAATGAGCAGTTCTTC. The V call is TRBV7-2, the J call TRBJ2-1; 8 bases line up with TRBD2. V lost 1 base, J lost 6 bases, and 8 bases stayed unmatched. There are 16 residues in the CDR3. The germline V gene encodes CDR1 SGHTA and CDR2 FQGNSA.

V and J are TRBV4-1 and TRBJ2-1; a weak D match, TRBD1 (5 bases). Trimming stripped 0 bases from V and 6 bases from J, with 12 bases between. CDR1 MGHRA and CDR2 YSYEKL come from the germline V gene. The CDR3 has 15 residues. CDR3 bases: TGCGCCAGCAGCCAAGAGGGTAGGGGTAGCAATGAGCAGTTCTTC. This translates into CASSQEGRGSNEQFF.

This clonotype showed up just a few times. The genes are TRBV10-3 and TRBJ2-7; D may be TRBD1 (5 bases). CDR1 is ENHRY and CDR2 is SYGVKD in the germline V gene. The V gene lost 4 bases and the J gene lost 4 bases, with 11 bases spanning the gap. CDR3 length: 13 amino acids. The CDR3 nucleotides read TGTGCCATCAGTGTACAGGATAATTACGAGCAGTACTTC. As protein: CAISVQDNYEQYF.